This T cell receptor beta chain comes out of a study of neoadjuvant anti-PD-1 for oral cavity cancer. Stated time point: after neoadjuvant nivolumab, at surgical resection. This CDR3 has 15 residues. The J segment lost 3 bases and the V segment lost 2 bases, leaving 3 bases of the junction unmatched. Germline lookup yields CDR1 MNHNY and CDR2 SVGAGI (reference sequence). Clones were read by immunoSEQ multiplex PCR, and TCRdb kept only the in-frame ones, dropping some. The sample has some 15,000 clones, around 70% seen once. The sequenced sample was PBMCs, obtained after nivolumab (anti-PD-1) treatment. This chain connects TRBV6-6 to TRBJ2-7; 11 nucleotides align to TRBD2. The TCR comes from a person aged 35-79 years with oral cavity squamous cell carcinoma. The chain's CDR3 is CASSYQTSGNYEQYF. The CDR3 DNA follows: TGTGCCAGCAGTTACCAGACTAGCGGGAACTACGAGCAGTACTTC.